This record covers a single TCR beta chain. The data were taken from a study of cytomegalovirus exposure and HLA in healthy donors. The germline V gene has CDR1 KGHSH and CDR2 LQKENI. V was cut by 0 bases and J by 5 bases, with 10 bases left in between. This CDR3 is 14 amino acids long. PCR involved 60 Vbeta and 13 Jbeta primers. Measured with immunoSEQ multiplex PCR; TCRdb has only the in-frame clones, and not every one. The table shows around 160,000 clones, with 65% to 80% occurring only once. The sample was PBMCs. The rearrangement links TRBV18 to TRBJ2-5; D uncertain. This clonotype was obtained from a man aged 40-49 years in good health and CMV-seropositive. For the CDR3, the DNA is TGTGCCAGCTCACCACCGCTTCTGCGGGAGACCCAGTACTTC. This codes for CASSPPLLRETQYF.